The source of this T cell receptor beta chain is a study of T-cell memory formation after mild COVID-19. TCRdb fed the 5' RACE reads into MiXCR, producing one record per CDR3 protein. Of under 550,000 distinct CDR3 sequences listed, roughly 17% are singletons. The CDR3 totals 14 residues. Germline CDR1 reads SGHRS; CDR2 reads YFSETQ. Trimming took off 4 bases at V and 2 bases at J, with 12 bases between the two ends. This TCR derives from a man between 18 and 35 years old who had mild COVID-19 (a few samples of this study predate the infection). Cell type and time point are not known. This rearrangement joins TRBV5-1 to TRBJ2-5; D may be TRBD2 (5 bases). Sequenced sample: PBMCs or a T cell subset sorted from them (not recorded which). The CDR3 loop is CASSAEVGQETQYF. CDR3 bases: TGCGCCAGCAGCGCGGAGGTGGGGCAAGAGACCCAGTACTTC.